The clone carrying this T cell receptor (beta chain) was detected only a few times. TCRdb keeps only in-frame clones here, not all; method: immunoSEQ multiplex PCR. This sample yields 100,000 to 110,000 clones, of which around 93% are seen a single time; approximately 2% belongs to the top ten. The data are from a study of T cell changes during pregnancy in multiple sclerosis. The germline V gene has CDR1 MDHEN and CDR2 SYDVKM. This CDR3 has 12 residues. V was pared by 6 bases and J by 0 bases, with 6 bases between. The receptor was isolated from a female donor with multiple sclerosis, enrolled in a pregnancy study. The sequences come from peripheral blood, collected after pregnancy. The V call is TRBV28, the J call TRBJ2-7, with D hard to call. CDR3 bases: TGTGCCAGCAGGGAGAGCTCCTACGAGCAGTACTTC. This sequence encodes CASRESSYEQYF.